One sample yielded the 30 T cell receptor beta chains listed below, sequenced in a study of blood T cell repertoires in COVID-19. The table came from immunoSEQ multiplex PCR; TCRdb's copy has only in-frame clones and leaves some out. This table has 130,000 to 150,000 clones, approximately 88% appearing once. Sequenced sample: peripheral blood. These receptors all stem from a woman aged 45-65 years with acute or convalescent COVID-19.

This chain joins TRBV5-1 and TRBJ2-5; D possibly corresponds to TRBD2 (7 bases). The CDR3 length is 16 residues. Germline CDR1 SGHRS, CDR2 YFSETQ. Trimming removed 4 bases from V and 0 bases from J, with 16 bases in between. The CDR3 loop is CASSPTGGAHQETQYF. The DNA for the CDR3 is TGCGCCAGCAGCCCTACGGGGGGCGCCCACCAAGAGACCCAGTACTTC.

This sequence joins TRBV27 and TRBJ2-1; D possibly corresponds to TRBD1 (6 bases). Trimming shortened V by 5 bases and J by 6 bases, and 11 bases separated the two germline ends. The germline gives CDR1 MNHEY, CDR2 SMNVEV (reference sequence). This CDR3 spans 13 amino acids. The CDR3 region is CASSAQQGNEQFF. CDR3 DNA sequence: TGTGCCAGCAGTGCTCAACAGGGCAATGAGCAGTTCTTC.

A remark on this clone: The same CDR3 is also encoded by other DNA sequences in this sample. The chain recombines TRBV27 with TRBJ1-5; possible D gene TRBD1, 5 bases. Germline V gene data show CDR1 as MNHEY and CDR2 as SMNVEV (reference sequence). The CDR3 contains 14 residues. V was pared by 3 bases and J by 3 bases, with 9 bases between. CDR3 sequence: CASSLRGSNQPQHF. The CDR3 nucleotides are TGTGCCAGCAGTTTGCGGGGGTCCAATCAGCCCCAGCATTTT.

The V gene is TRBV7-9, the J gene TRBJ2-3, with TRBD2 matching over 12 bases. Germline V lookup: CDR1 SEHNR, CDR2 FQNEAQ (reference sequence). The CDR3 has 18 residues. The trim removed 5 bases at V and 0 bases at J, leaving 9 bases unmatched. The CDR3 region has the DNA TGTGCCAGCAGCAAACTAGCGGGGGGTCTTGCTAGCACAGATACGCAGTATTTT. Encoded protein: CASSKLAGGLASTDTQYF.

The chain links TRBV10-3 to TRBJ1-2; 10 bases map to TRBD1. J lost 3 bases, V lost 6 bases, and 4 bases had no gene match. Germline lookup yields CDR1 ENHRY and CDR2 SYGVKD. The CDR3 is made up of 14 amino acids. The CDR3 spells CAISRGTGDYGYTF. The CDR3 nucleotides are TGTGCCATCAGCAGAGGGACAGGGGACTATGGCTACACCTTC.

This chain connects TRBV4-1 to TRBJ1-6; the match to TRBD1 covers 12 bases. The CDR3 spans 19 residues. The V and J ends lost 5 bases and 2 bases, in that order; junction bases with no gene match: 10. The V gene's germline CDR1 is MGHRA and CDR2 YSYEKL. CDR3 coding DNA: TGCGCCAGCAGCTTTACCCCGGGACAGGGGGCCACCTATAATTCACCCCTCCACTTT. Protein: CASSFTPGQGATYNSPLHF.

The chain uses TRBV9 and TRBJ1-1, with D unclear. The CDR3 runs to 15 residues. CDR1 and CDR2 from the germline V gene are SGDLS and YYNGEE. Trimming shortened V by 5 bases and J by 5 bases, and 19 bases separated the two germline ends. Here the CDR3 DNA reads TGTGCCAGCAGACTACCGGCGGGAGGGTTGACTGAAGCTTTCTTT. This codes for CASRLPAGGLTEAFF. Based on the CDR3 plus reference TRBV9 and TRBJ1-1, the full variable domain is DSGVTQTPKHLITATGQRVTLRCSPRSGDLSVYWYQQSLDQGLQFLIQYYNGEERAKGNILERFSAQQFPDLHSELNLSSLELGDSALYFCASRLPAGGLTEAFFGQGTRLTVV.

The table lists this clone with a count of one. This rearrangement joins TRBV21-1 to TRBJ2-1; no check of the table's D call, TRBD1, against the DNA was made. TRBV21-1 is flagged as a pseudogene. The CDR3 runs 16 residues. The CDR3 reads CASIFQGGQGDNEQFF. The CDR3, as DNA: TGTGCCAGCATTTTTCAGGGGGGACAGGGGGACAATGAGCAGTTCTTC.

The V call is TRBV7-9, the J call TRBJ1-6; D is unclear. V lost 5 bases and J 3 bases, leaving 20 bases between the germline ends. The germline CDR1 and CDR2 sequences are SEHNR and FQNEAQ (reference sequence). This CDR3 has 18 residues. CDR3 sequence: CASSPMDGEGDYNSPLHF. For the CDR3, the DNA is TGTGCCAGCAGCCCGATGGACGGCGAGGGAGACTATAATTCACCCCTCCACTTT.

Comment on this clone: Mismatch with germline at one junction end may stem from a read error. The chain is built from TRBV7-9 and TRBJ1-1; D uncertain. Germline CDR1 SEHNR, CDR2 FQNEAQ (reference sequence). The CDR3 runs 15 residues. The CDR3 region is CASSLAKAKLSEAFF. The CDR3 nucleotides are TGTGCCAGCAGCCTAGCCAAAGCGAAGCTTTCTGAAGCTTTCTTT.

V gene TRBV18 combines with J gene TRBJ2-1; the D is unclear. The CDR3 runs 13 residues. Trimming pared 5 bases from V and 7 bases from J, leaving 12 bases between. Germline CDR1 KGHSH, CDR2 LQKENI. DNA for the CDR3: TGTGCCAGCTCAGATTTGGCGGATAATGAGCAGTTCTTC. Amino acids: CASSDLADNEQFF.

The CDR3 sequence is CASRTNSNQPQHF. CDR3 in DNA: TGTGCCAGCAGGACAAATAGCAATCAGCCCCAGCATTTT. J is TRBJ1-5 and V is TRBV27; D call uncertain. CDR3 length equals 13 residues. Germline CDR1 is MNHEY and CDR2 is SMNVEV (reference sequence). V gave up 6 bases and J gave up 0 bases, with 6 bases separating them.

The chain carries TRBV20-1 and TRBJ1-1; no reliable D call. The CDR3 contains 11 residues. V dropped 2 bases and J dropped 3 bases, with 4 bases sitting between them. From germline, CDR1 is DFQATT and CDR2 SNEGSKA (reference sequence). Here the CDR3 reads CSARLYTEAFF. In nucleotides, the CDR3 is TGCAGTGCTAGACTGTACACTGAAGCTTTCTTT.

The V and J genes are TRBV6-5 and TRBJ1-4, with TRBD1 matching over 8 bases. This CDR3 has 14 residues. Trimming took 2 bases from V and 8 from J; bases not matched to a gene: 4. The germline gives CDR1 MNHEY, CDR2 SVGAGI. The CDR3 protein is CASSYPQGAEKLFF. DNA of the CDR3: TGTGCCAGCAGTTACCCGCAGGGGGCCGAAAAACTGTTTTTT.

V usage is TRBV25-1 and J usage is TRBJ2-1, with D possibly TRBD1 on 5 matching bases. The CDR3 totals 12 residues. Per germline, CDR1 MGHDK and CDR2 SYGVNS. The V end was cut by 2 bases, the J end by 7 bases, with 6 bases between. DNA for the CDR3: TGTGCCAGCAGTGAACAGGGAAATGAGCAGTTCTTC. The encoded protein is CASSEQGNEQFF.

The chain joins TRBV28 to TRBJ2-1; 8 positions agree with TRBD2. CDR1 is MDHEN, CDR2 SYDVKM, per germline. J gave up 5 bases and V 5 bases, and 8 bases lay outside the gene matches. This CDR3 is 15 amino acids long. The CDR3 is CASSTGGAGNNEQFF. The DNA of the CDR3 is TGTGCCAGCAGTACCGGGGGGGCCGGAAACAATGAGCAGTTCTTC.

The rearrangement uses TRBV6-4 and TRBJ2-1; 7 bases align to TRBD1. From germline, CDR1 is MRHNA and CDR2 SNTAGT. The CDR3 has 15 residues. V was pared by 2 bases and J by 2 bases, with 3 bases of the junction left unmatched. The CDR3 DNA reads TGTGCCAGCAGTGACGGTCAGGGGGCCTACAATGAGCAGTTCTTC. It encodes CASSDGQGAYNEQFF.

The chain combines TRBV27 with TRBJ1-5; unclear D gene. Germline-derived CDR1 and CDR2 are MNHEY and SMNVEV (reference sequence). Trimming shortened V by 4 bases and J by 2 bases, and 6 bases separated the two germline ends. CDR3 length: 13 residues. The DNA of the CDR3 is TGTGCCAGCAGTTGGGGAGGCAATCAGCCCCAGCATTTT. Protein sequence: CASSWGGNQPQHF.

The table lists this clone with a count of one. Here the CDR3 reads CASSVSGTVYEQYF. The CDR3 DNA reads TGTGCCAGCAGCGTTAGCGGGACCGTATACGAGCAGTACTTC. This chain connects TRBV2 to TRBJ2-7, with 8 bases fitting TRBD2. The V gene's germline CDR1 is SNHLY and CDR2 FYNNEI. With V trimmed by 6 bases and J by 4 bases, 8 bases remained unmatched. The CDR3 is 14 residues long.

V is TRBV28 and J is TRBJ1-4; D not certain. CDR3 length: 13 residues. Germline assignment: CDR1 MDHEN and CDR2 SYDVKM. Trimming took 7 bases from V and 4 from J, leaving 10 bases between them. The CDR3 bases are TGTGCCAGCACCGGGATATATAATGAAAAACTGTTTTTT. It encodes CASTGIYNEKLFF. The complete variable domain, with remaining parts taken from reference TRBV28 and TRBJ1-4, reads DVKVTQSSRYLVKRTGEKVFLECVQDMDHENMFWYRQDPGLGLRLIYFSYDVKMKEKGDIPEGYSVSREKKERFSLILESASTNQTSMYLCASTGIYNEKLFFGSGTQLSVL.

The chain is built from TRBV4-1 and TRBJ2-7; possibly TRBD1 for D (6 bases). CDR1 is MGHRA, CDR2 YSYEKL, per germline. This CDR3 is built from 13 residues. V lost 4 bases and J 3 bases, leaving 10 bases between the germline ends. CDR3 sequence (DNA): TGCGCCAGCAGCCCCCCGGACAGCTACGAGCAGTACTTC. It is translated as CASSPPDSYEQYF.

The chain uses TRBV12-3 or TRBV12-4 and TRBJ2-2; D call uncertain. V lost 5 bases to trimming and J lost 10 bases, with 5 bases between them. The CDR3 is made up of 10 amino acids. The CDR3 sequence is CASSRLELFF. As DNA, the CDR3 is TGTGCCAGCAGTCGACTGGAGCTGTTTTTT.

The J gene is TRBJ2-1, the V gene TRBV19, with 9 bases that match TRBD2. Germline values: CDR1 LNHDA, CDR2 SQIVND (reference sequence). With V trimmed by 4 bases and J by 6 bases, 7 bases remained unmatched. This CDR3 is 15 amino acids long. The chain's CDR3 is CASSKGGRATNEQFF. For the CDR3, the DNA is TGTGCCAGTAGTAAGGGCGGGAGGGCCACCAATGAGCAGTTCTTC.

By proportion, this clone is medium-sized (0.01 to 0.1%). The chain joins TRBV4-2 to TRBJ2-3; the match to TRBD2 covers 10 bases. The CDR3 has 16 residues. CDR1 and CDR2 (germline): LGHNA, YNFKEQ. The J segment lost 1 base and the V segment lost 0 bases, leaving 1 base of the junction unmatched. The CDR3, as DNA: TGTGCCAGCAGCCAAGATCTAGCGGGGGGCACAGATACGCAGTATTTT. Amino acids: CASSQDLAGGTDTQYF.

V usage is TRBV27 and J usage is TRBJ1-1; weak D call: TRBD1 (5 bases). CDR1 is MNHEY and CDR2 is SMNVEV in the germline V gene (reference sequence). CDR3 size: 12 residues. V lost 3 bases, J lost 6 bases, and 8 bases lay in between. The CDR3 DNA reads as TGTGCCAGCAGTTTTTCGGGGGCTGAAGCTTTCTTT. This sequence encodes CASSFSGAEAFF.

The chain carries TRBV4-2 and TRBJ1-3; 7 bases are shared with TRBD1. J lost 1 base, V lost 3 bases, and 6 bases had no gene match. The CDR3 length is 16 residues. The germline V gene has CDR1 LGHNA and CDR2 YNFKEQ. The CDR3 is CASSHAGGISGNTIYF. The DNA of the CDR3 is TGTGCCAGCAGCCACGCAGGGGGAATATCTGGAAACACCATATATTTT.

V gene TRBV25-1 combines with J gene TRBJ2-1; 8 nucleotides agree with TRBD1. V was pared by 5 bases and J by 9 bases, with 15 bases of the junction left unmatched. The germline V gene has CDR1 MGHDK and CDR2 SYGVNS. This CDR3 has 16 amino acids. The CDR3: CASSPTNGQGKVEQFF. CDR3 bases: TGTGCCAGCAGTCCTACTAACGGACAGGGAAAGGTTGAGCAGTTCTTC.

This clone was detected only a few times. The CDR3 DNA is TGTGCCAGCAGCCAGTACGTGGGACAGGGGAATCAGCCCCAGCATTTT. Translation: CASSQYVGQGNQPQHF. This sequence joins TRBV7-8 and TRBJ1-5; 10 nucleotides align to TRBD1. The CDR3 is 16 amino acids. The J segment lost 4 bases and the V segment lost 5 bases, leaving 8 bases of the junction unmatched. Per the germline V gene, CDR1 is SGHVS and CDR2 is FQNEAQ.

The chain is built from TRBV4-2 and TRBJ2-1; 10 bases map to TRBD2. The V segment lost 4 bases and the J segment 0 bases; nucleotides outside the gene matches: 3. This CDR3 contains 16 residues. CDR1 and CDR2 from the germline V gene are LGHNA and YNFKEQ. The CDR3 nucleotides read TGTGCCAGCAGCCGAGGACTAGCGGACTCCTACAATGAGCAGTTCTTC. It specifies CASSRGLADSYNEQFF.

The V call is TRBV7-9, the J call TRBJ1-6; D unresolved. The ends were cut back, 0 bases at V and 10 bases at J, with 13 bases in the middle. Germline assignment: CDR1 SEHNR and CDR2 FQNEAQ (reference sequence). The CDR3 extends over 15 amino acids. This chain's CDR3 is CASSLAGRAQSPLHF. CDR3 bases: TGTGCCAGCAGCTTAGCAGGGAGGGCCCAGTCACCCCTCCACTTT.